These 30 T cell receptor beta chains originate from one sample sequenced in a study of blood T cell repertoires in COVID-19. Profiling relied on immunoSEQ multiplex PCR, and the TCRdb table lists in-frame clones only, not all of them. The profile shows approximately 230,000 clones, approximately 90% of them singletons. Material: peripheral blood. These receptors originate from a man aged 25 to 40 who had recovered from COVID-19.

This chain links TRBV3-1 (or the pseudogene TRBV3-2) with TRBJ1-1; D not resolved. Trimming took off 4 bases at V and 6 bases at J, with 12 bases between the two ends. CDR1 and CDR2 from the germline V gene are LGHDT and YNNKEL (reference sequence). This CDR3 region has 13 residues. CDR3 sequence (DNA): TGTGCCAGCAGCCTCGGGGAACTTTCTGAAGCTTTCTTT. It is translated as CASSLGELSEAFF.

This clone was picked up one time. The chain recombines TRBV4-1 with TRBJ1-2; weak D call: TRBD1 (6 bases). V dropped 1 base and J dropped 5 bases, with 14 bases sitting between them. This CDR3 is 15 amino acids long. Germline CDR1 reads MGHRA; CDR2 reads YSYEKL. This CDR3 is CASSQANDRRYGYTF. In nucleotides, the CDR3 is TGCGCCAGCAGCCAAGCGAACGACAGGAGGTATGGCTACACCTTC.

This clone was seen more than once but under ten times. The chain combines TRBV10-3 with TRBJ1-2, with a weak D call TRBD1 (6 bases). Germline V gives CDR1 ENHRY, CDR2 SYGVKD. Trimming stripped 3 bases from V and 8 bases from J, with 13 bases between. The CDR3 contains 13 residues. The CDR3 DNA reads TGTGCCATCAGTGAACGGGGGGCGGGAGGCTACACCTTC. This encodes CAISERGAGGYTF.

This chain connects TRBV2 to TRBJ2-7; 8 positions agree with TRBD1. The CDR3 length is 15 residues. Losses at the gene ends were 8 bases for V and 6 bases for J; bases not matched to a gene: 15. Looked up from germline, CDR1 is SNHLY and CDR2 is FYNNEI. CDR3 amino acids: CASRYRQGIAGEQYF. CDR3 nucleotide sequence: TGTGCCAGCCGGTACCGACAGGGGATCGCTGGCGAGCAGTACTTC.

The chain uses TRBV5-1 and TRBJ1-2, with D unresolved. Trimming removed 6 bases from V and 8 bases from J, with 14 bases in between. This CDR3 region has 12 residues. CDR1 and CDR2 from the germline V gene are SGHRS and YFSETQ. The CDR3 is CASTPGVRGYTF. DNA of the CDR3: TGCGCCAGCACCCCCGGGGTGCGGGGCTACACCTTC.

The chain has TRBV6-5 and TRBJ2-4; D might be TRBD2 (6 bases). The V gene lost 4 bases and the J gene lost 3 bases, with 13 bases spanning the gap. The CDR3 runs 15 residues. CDR1 and CDR2 (germline): MNHEY, SVGAGI. CDR3 coding DNA: TGTGCCAGCAGTTCAGCGGGCCCTTACAAAAACATTCAGTACTTC. Protein product: CASSSAGPYKNIQYF.

With respect to this clone: Other nucleotide sequences from this sample produce the same CDR3. V gene TRBV9 combines with J gene TRBJ1-6; no reliable D call. The CDR3 covers 16 residues. Germline CDR1 reads SGDLS; CDR2 reads YYNGEE. V lost 0 bases and J lost 0, with 7 bases in between. CDR3 in amino acids: CASSVGSSSYNSPLHF. The CDR3 region has the DNA TGTGCCAGCAGCGTAGGTTCGAGCTCCTATAATTCACCCCTCCACTTT.

CDR3 protein: CASSLALDFRARADTQYF. CDR3 nucleotide sequence: TGCGCCAGCAGCTTGGCGTTGGACTTTAGGGCTAGAGCAGATACGCAGTATTTT. V is TRBV5-1 and J is TRBJ2-3; perhaps TRBD2 as D (5 bases). In germline, CDR1 is SGHRS, CDR2 YFSETQ. Trimming cost V 0 bases and J 4 bases, with 21 bases left between them. This CDR3 contains 18 residues.

This chain's CDR3 is CASSPSSYEQYF. CDR3 nucleotide sequence: TGTGCCAGCAGCCCGAGCTCCTACGAGCAGTACTTC. V usage is TRBV3-1 (or the pseudogene TRBV3-2) and J usage is TRBJ2-7, with D hard to call. The germline CDR1 and CDR2 sequences are LGHDT and YNNKEL (reference sequence). The CDR3 spans 12 residues. V dropped 4 bases and J dropped 0 bases, with 4 bases sitting between them.

This sequence joins TRBV4-1 and TRBJ1-2; 7 positions agree with TRBD1. Germline CDR1 is MGHRA and CDR2 is YSYEKL. This CDR3 is built from 15 residues. V was pared by 1 base and J by 3 bases, with 5 bases of the junction left unmatched. This CDR3 reads CASSQGDRDHYGYTF. The CDR3 DNA follows: TGCGCCAGCAGCCAAGGTGACAGGGATCACTATGGCTACACCTTC.

This clone was found a few times. This chain connects TRBV7-2 to TRBJ2-7, with 8 positions matching TRBD1. CDR1 and CDR2 from the germline V gene are SGHTA and FQGNSA. J lost 3 bases, V lost 2 bases, and 6 bases had no gene match. The CDR3 length is 15 residues. This CDR3 reads CASSLTGTGRYEQYF. In DNA form, the CDR3 reads TGTGCCAGCAGCTTAACCGGGACAGGACGCTACGAGCAGTACTTC.

This chain joins TRBV5-4 and TRBJ2-1; D is unresolved. Per germline, CDR1 SGHNT and CDR2 YYREEE (reference sequence). CDR3 length: 11 residues. V was clipped by 0 bases and J by 13 bases, with 8 bases between them. The CDR3 DNA reads as TGTGCCAGCAGCTTGGGTCGCGCCCAGTTCTTC. This encodes CASSLGRAQFF.

The gene calls are TRBV18 and TRBJ2-7, with D unresolved. In germline, CDR1 is KGHSH, CDR2 LQKENI. The CDR3 loop spans 13 amino acids. The V end was cut by 3 bases, the J end by 3 bases, with 9 bases between. The CDR3, as DNA: TGTGCCAGCTCACCGAACCAGATCTACGAGCAGTACTTC. Translating gives CASSPNQIYEQYF.

V gene TRBV19 combines with J gene TRBJ2-2; 7 bases agree with TRBD1. V lost 5 bases to trimming and J lost 7 bases; unmatched junction nucleotides: 13. The V gene's germline CDR1 is LNHDA and CDR2 SQIVND (reference sequence). The CDR3 has 16 amino acids. The chain's CDR3 is CASSWPRTGGSGELFF. DNA for the CDR3: TGTGCCAGTAGTTGGCCACGGACAGGCGGAAGCGGGGAGCTGTTTTTT.

The chain is built from TRBV5-8 and TRBJ1-1; 8 nucleotides line up with TRBD1. Germline trimming cut 3 bases from V and 4 bases from J; bases unmatched to any gene: 5. The length of the CDR3 is 14 residues. Germline CDR1 SGHTS, CDR2 YDEGEE. In nucleotides, the CDR3 is TGTGCCAGCAGCTCGCAGGGGGCGCGCACTGAAGCTTTCTTT. This translates into CASSSQGARTEAFF.

The chain employs TRBV7-2 and TRBJ2-7; TRBD2 agrees at 7 bases. Germline loops: CDR1 SGHTA, CDR2 FQGNSA. The CDR3 is 13 amino acids. The V and J ends lost 2 bases and 5 bases, in that order; junction bases with no gene match: 3. The CDR3 DNA reads TGTGCCAGCAGCTTAAATGGGGGGGACGAGCAGTACTTC. The encoded protein is CASSLNGGDEQYF. Variable domain in full (rest from reference TRBV7-2 and TRBJ2-7): GAGVSQSPSNKVTEKGKDVELRCDPISGHTALYWYRQSLGQGLEFLIYFQGNSAPDKSGLPSDRFSAERTGGSVSTLTIQRTQQEDSAVYLCASSLNGGDEQYFGPGTRLTVT.

This clone was found once. In DNA, the CDR3 is TGTGCCAGCAGCGCAAACAGGGCAGGGGGCTACACCTTC. This translates into CASSANRAGGYTF. The chain is built from TRBV25-1 and TRBJ1-2, with a possible D match to TRBD1 (6 bases). Germline CDR1 is MGHDK and CDR2 is SYGVNS. Trimming removed 6 bases from V and 8 bases from J, with 16 bases in between. The CDR3 length is 13 residues.

The V gene is TRBV9, the J gene TRBJ2-3, with TRBD1 matching 8 bases. Germline CDR1 SGDLS, CDR2 YYNGEE. V lost 1 base, J lost 0 bases, and 10 bases stayed unmatched. The CDR3 runs 18 residues. Here the CDR3 DNA reads TGTGCCAGCAGCGTATTCCCCCTGGGACAGGCGAGCACAGATACGCAGTATTTT. Its translation is CASSVFPLGQASTDTQYF. The full variable domain, with the rest looked up from reference TRBV9 and TRBJ2-3, is DSGVTQTPKHLITATGQRVTLRCSPRSGDLSVYWYQQSLDQGLQFLIQYYNGEERAKGNILERFSAQQFPDLHSELNLSSLELGDSALYFCASSVFPLGQASTDTQYFGPGTRLTVL.

V gene TRBV7-2 combines with J gene TRBJ2-3, with D possibly being TRBD2 (6 bases). The CDR3 consists of 15 residues. Deletions cut 4 bases from V and 7 bases from J, with 18 bases between. Germline V lookup: CDR1 SGHTA, CDR2 FQGNSA. The CDR3 bases are TGTGCCAGCAGCTCTCGAGATGGGGGGTTGTATACGCAGTATTTT. Its translation: CASSSRDGGLYTQYF.

The V gene is TRBV25-1, the J gene TRBJ2-7, with D possibly matching TRBD1 (5 bases). Germline CDR1 reads MGHDK; CDR2 reads SYGVNS. Deletions cut 0 bases from V and 5 bases from J, with 8 bases between. The CDR3 totals 13 residues. Here the CDR3 DNA reads TGTGCCAGCAGTGAATATACCAGGGACGAGCAGTACTTC. It codes for CASSEYTRDEQYF.

This rearrangement joins TRBV10-3 to TRBJ2-3, with D tentatively TRBD1 (6 bases). This CDR3 comprises 15 residues. Trimming cost V 3 bases and J 1 base, with 11 bases left between them. Germline V gene data show CDR1 as ENHRY and CDR2 as SYGVKD. CDR3 coding DNA: TGTGCCATCAGTGAAAACAGGGTTGGCACAGATACGCAGTATTTT. Amino acids: CAISENRVGTDTQYF.

The V call is TRBV7-6, the J call TRBJ2-3, with TRBD2 matching over 7 bases. J was trimmed by 1 base and V by 5 bases; bases with no gene match: 6. This CDR3 has 15 residues. CDR1 is SGHVS, CDR2 FNYEAQ, per germline. The DNA of the CDR3 is TGTGCCAGCAGCCCTCGGGGGGTGGGCACAGATACGCAGTATTTT. The encoded protein is CASSPRGVGTDTQYF.

The chain recombines TRBV14 with TRBJ1-1, with D possibly TRBD1 on 5 matching bases. The germline V gene has CDR1 SGHDN and CDR2 FVKESK. The V end was cut by 4 bases, the J end by 11 bases, with 14 bases between. The CDR3 is 12 residues long. The CDR3 loop reads CASSPRVGGAFF. Here the CDR3 DNA reads TGTGCCAGCAGCCCACGCGTGGGGGGGGCTTTCTTT.

The chain has TRBV5-3 and TRBJ1-5; no firm D call. TRBV5-3 is an ORF for which the function is uncertain. CDR3 size: 18 residues. Trimming pared 1 base from V and 1 base from J, leaving 18 bases between. The CDR3 nucleotides read TGTGCCAGAAGCTTGTTAAAGAGAAACCGAGCAAGCAATCAGCCCCAGCATTTT. Translated: CARSLLKRNRASNQPQHF.

The chain employs TRBV18 and TRBJ1-4; D is perhaps TRBD1 (5 bases). With 3 bases removed from V and 11 bases from J, the gap between germline ends came to 22 bases. CDR3 length: 16 residues. Per germline, CDR1 KGHSH and CDR2 LQKENI. The DNA for the CDR3 is TGTGCCAGCTCACCGGATTTGATTCGTGAGAAGGGGAAACTGTTTTTT. It translates to CASSPDLIREKGKLFF.

This chain uses TRBV19 with TRBJ1-1, with D uncertain. With 3 bases removed from V and 1 base from J, the gap between germline ends came to 12 bases. Germline V gene lookup returns CDR1 LNHDA and CDR2 SQIVND (reference sequence). There are 15 residues in the CDR3. CDR3 region: CASSINSEENTEAFF. CDR3 nucleotides: TGTGCCAGTAGTATTAATAGTGAGGAGAACACTGAAGCTTTCTTT.

The chain recombines TRBV7-2 with TRBJ1-5, with 8 bases aligning to TRBD1. The CDR3 is 14 residues long. Germline loops: CDR1 SGHTA, CDR2 FQGNSA. V trimming: 5 bases; J trimming: 11 bases; junction bases outside the gene matches: 11. The CDR3 DNA reads as TGTGCCAGCAGCCAGGACAGGGACTTTAGAGCCCAGCATTTT. Translating gives CASSQDRDFRAQHF. The whole variable domain, filled in from reference TRBV7-2 and TRBJ1-5, reads GAGVSQSPSNKVTEKGKDVELRCDPISGHTALYWYRQSLGQGLEFLIYFQGNSAPDKSGLPSDRFSAERTGGSVSTLTIQRTQQEDSAVYLCASSQDRDFRAQHFGDGTRLSIL.

This clone appeared once. Here the CDR3 DNA reads TGTGCCAGCAGCCCACTACCCTACGAGCAGTACTTC. Translating gives CASSPLPYEQYF. The chain recombines TRBV7-8 with TRBJ2-7; D uncertain. CDR3 size: 12 residues. V was trimmed by 5 bases and J by 2 bases, leaving 7 bases between them. CDR1 and CDR2 from the germline V gene are SGHVS and FQNEAQ.

The chain links TRBV4-3 to TRBJ2-1; 9 nucleotides align to TRBD2. The CDR3 has 16 residues. CDR1 and CDR2 from the germline V gene are LGHNA and YSLEER. V shed 1 base, J shed 6 bases, and the junction held 7 bases outside the gene matches. As DNA, the CDR3 is TGCGCCAGCAGCCAAGGATTAGCGGGGGCGCTCAATGAGCAGTTCTTC. Translation: CASSQGLAGALNEQFF.

V gene TRBV7-8 combines with J gene TRBJ1-5, with 7 bases fitting TRBD1. This CDR3 is 19 amino acids long. Trimming at V came to 0 bases and at J to 4 bases, leaving 15 bases not matched to a gene. Looked up from germline, CDR1 is SGHVS and CDR2 is FQNEAQ. Written as DNA, the CDR3 is TGTGCCAGCAGCTTAGCTGAACAGGGGTCAGTGCTCTTAAATCAGCCCCAGCATTTT. Amino acids: CASSLAEQGSVLLNQPQHF.